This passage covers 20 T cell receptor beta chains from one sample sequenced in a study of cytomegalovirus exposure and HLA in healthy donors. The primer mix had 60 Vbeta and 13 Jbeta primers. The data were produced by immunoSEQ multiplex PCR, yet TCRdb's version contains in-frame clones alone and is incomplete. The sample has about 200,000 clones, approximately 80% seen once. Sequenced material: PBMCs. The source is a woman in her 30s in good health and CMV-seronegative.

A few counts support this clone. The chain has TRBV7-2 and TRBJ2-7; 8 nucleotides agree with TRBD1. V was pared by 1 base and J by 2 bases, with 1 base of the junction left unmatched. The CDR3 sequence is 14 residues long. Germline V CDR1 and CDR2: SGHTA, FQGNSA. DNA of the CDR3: TGTGCCAGCAGCTTAGGGACAGGGACCTACGAGCAGTACTTC. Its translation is CASSLGTGTYEQYF.

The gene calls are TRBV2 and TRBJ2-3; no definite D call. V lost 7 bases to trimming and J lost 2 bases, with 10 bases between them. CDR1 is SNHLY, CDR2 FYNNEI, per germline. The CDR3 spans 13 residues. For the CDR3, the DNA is TGTGCCAGCAATCCACACCTCACAGATACGCAGTATTTT. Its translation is CASNPHLTDTQYF.

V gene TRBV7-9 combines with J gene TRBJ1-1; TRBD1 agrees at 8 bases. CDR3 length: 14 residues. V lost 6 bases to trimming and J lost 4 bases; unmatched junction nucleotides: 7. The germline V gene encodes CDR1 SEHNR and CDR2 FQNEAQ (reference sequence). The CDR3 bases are TGTGCCAGCAGACGACAGGGGCGGACCACTGAAGCTTTCTTT. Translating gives CASRRQGRTTEAFF. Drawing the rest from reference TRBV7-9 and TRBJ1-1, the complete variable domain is DTGVSQNPRHKITKRGQNVTFRCDPISEHNRLYWYRQTLGQGPEFLTYFQNEAQLEKSRLLSDRFSAERPKGSFSTLEIQRTEQGDSAMYLCASRRQGRTTEAFFGQGTRLTVV.

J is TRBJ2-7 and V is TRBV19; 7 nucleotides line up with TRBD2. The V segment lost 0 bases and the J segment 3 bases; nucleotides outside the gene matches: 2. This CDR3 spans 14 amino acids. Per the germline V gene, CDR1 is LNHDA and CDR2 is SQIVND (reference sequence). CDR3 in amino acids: CASSIDRTSYEQYF. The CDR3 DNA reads TGTGCCAGTAGTATAGACCGGACTAGCTACGAGCAGTACTTC.

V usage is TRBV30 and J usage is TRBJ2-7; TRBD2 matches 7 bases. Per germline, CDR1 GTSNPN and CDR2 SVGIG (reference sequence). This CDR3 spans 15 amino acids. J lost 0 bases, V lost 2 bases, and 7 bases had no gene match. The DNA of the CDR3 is TGTGCCTGGAGTTCTTCTAGCGGTCTCTCCTACGAGCAGTACTTC. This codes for CAWSSSSGLSYEQYF.

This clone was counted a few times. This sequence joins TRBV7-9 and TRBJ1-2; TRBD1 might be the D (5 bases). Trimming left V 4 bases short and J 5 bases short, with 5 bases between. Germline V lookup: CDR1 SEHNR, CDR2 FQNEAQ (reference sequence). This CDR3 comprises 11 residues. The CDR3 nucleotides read TGTGCCAGCAGCTCAGGGTATGGCTACACCTTC. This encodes CASSSGYGYTF.

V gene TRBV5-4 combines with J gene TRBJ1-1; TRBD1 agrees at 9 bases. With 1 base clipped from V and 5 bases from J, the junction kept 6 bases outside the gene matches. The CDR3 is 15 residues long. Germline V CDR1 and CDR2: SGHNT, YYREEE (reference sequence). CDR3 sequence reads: CASSLFGTGRTEAFF. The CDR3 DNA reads TGTGCCAGCAGCTTGTTCGGGACAGGGAGGACTGAAGCTTTCTTT.

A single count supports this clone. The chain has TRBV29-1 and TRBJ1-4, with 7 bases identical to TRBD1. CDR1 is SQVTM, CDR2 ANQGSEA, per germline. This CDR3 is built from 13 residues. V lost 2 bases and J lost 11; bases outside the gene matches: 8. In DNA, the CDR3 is TGCAGCGTTGAAAAGGGGGCCGAAGGGAAACTGTTTTTT. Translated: CSVEKGAEGKLFF.

The CDR3 DNA follows: TGTGCCAGCATGATCGCCGCAGCGGATACGCAGTATTTT. Its translation: CASMIAAADTQYF. V usage is TRBV7-9 and J usage is TRBJ2-3, with no clear D. V lost 7 bases, J lost 6 bases, and 14 bases lay in between. In germline, CDR1 is SEHNR, CDR2 FQNEAQ (reference sequence). This CDR3 has 13 residues.

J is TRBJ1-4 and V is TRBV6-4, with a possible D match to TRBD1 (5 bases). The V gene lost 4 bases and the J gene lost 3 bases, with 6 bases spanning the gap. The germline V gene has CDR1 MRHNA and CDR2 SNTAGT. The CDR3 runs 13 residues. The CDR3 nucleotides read TGTGCCAGCAGTGCGACAGCTAATGAAAAACTGTTTTTT. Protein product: CASSATANEKLFF.

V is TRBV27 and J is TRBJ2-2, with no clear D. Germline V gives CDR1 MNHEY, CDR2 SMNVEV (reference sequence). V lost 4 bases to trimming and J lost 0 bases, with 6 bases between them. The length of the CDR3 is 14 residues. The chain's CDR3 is CASSYTPNTGELFF. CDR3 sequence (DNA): TGTGCCAGCAGTTACACCCCGAACACCGGGGAGCTGTTTTTT.

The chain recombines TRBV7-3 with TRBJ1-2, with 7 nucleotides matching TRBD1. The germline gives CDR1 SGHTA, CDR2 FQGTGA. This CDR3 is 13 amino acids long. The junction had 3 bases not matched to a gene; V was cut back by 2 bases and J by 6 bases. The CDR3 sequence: CASSLVGGDGYTF. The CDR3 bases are TGTGCCAGCAGCTTAGTAGGGGGCGATGGCTACACCTTC. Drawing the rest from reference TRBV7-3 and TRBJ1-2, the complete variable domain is GAGVSQTPSNKVTEKGKYVELRCDPISGHTALYWYRQSLGQGPEFLIYFQGTGAADDSGLPNDRFFAVRPEGSVSTLKIQRTERGDSAVYLCASSLVGGDGYTFGSGTRLTVV.

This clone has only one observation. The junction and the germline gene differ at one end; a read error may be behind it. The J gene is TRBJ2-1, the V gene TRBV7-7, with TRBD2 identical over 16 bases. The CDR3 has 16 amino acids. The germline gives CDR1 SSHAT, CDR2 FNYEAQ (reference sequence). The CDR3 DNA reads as TGTGCTAGCAGCTCGGGACTAGCGGGAGGGTACAATGAGCAGTTCTTC. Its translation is CASSSGLAGGYNEQFF.

CDR3 loop: CASSFLGGSKETQYF. In nucleotides, the CDR3 is TGTGCCAGCAGCTTCCTAGGGGGTAGCAAAGAGACCCAGTACTTC. The gene calls are TRBV7-3 and TRBJ2-5; tentatively, D is TRBD1 (6 bases). Looked up from germline, CDR1 is SGHTA and CDR2 is FQGTGA. The V gene lost 3 bases and the J gene lost 3 bases, with 14 bases spanning the gap. The CDR3 loop spans 15 amino acids.

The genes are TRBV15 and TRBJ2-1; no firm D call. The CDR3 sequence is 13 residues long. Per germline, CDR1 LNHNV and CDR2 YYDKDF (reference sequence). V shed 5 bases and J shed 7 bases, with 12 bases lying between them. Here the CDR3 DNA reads TGTGCCACCAGCTCGCCTCGGTTTAATGAGCAGTTCTTC. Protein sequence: CATSSPRFNEQFF. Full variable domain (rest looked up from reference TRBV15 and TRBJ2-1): DAMVIQNPRYQVTQFGKPVTLSCSQTLNHNVMYWYQQKSSQAPKLLFHYYDKDFNNEADTPDNFQSRRPNTSFCFLDIRSPGLGDTAMYLCATSSPRFNEQFFGPGTRLTVL.

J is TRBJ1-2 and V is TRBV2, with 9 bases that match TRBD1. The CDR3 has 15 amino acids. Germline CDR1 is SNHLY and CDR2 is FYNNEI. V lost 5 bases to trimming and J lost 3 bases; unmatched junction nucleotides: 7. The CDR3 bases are TGTGCCAGCAGTAAGGGACAGGGAGAATACTATGGCTACACCTTC. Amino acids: CASSKGQGEYYGYTF.

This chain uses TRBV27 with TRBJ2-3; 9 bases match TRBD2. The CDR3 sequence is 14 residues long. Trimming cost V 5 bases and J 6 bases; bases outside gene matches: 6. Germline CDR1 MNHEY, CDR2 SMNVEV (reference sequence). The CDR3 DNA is TGTGCCAGCAGTATCCTAGCGGGGCGGGATACGCAGTATTTT. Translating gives CASSILAGRDTQYF.

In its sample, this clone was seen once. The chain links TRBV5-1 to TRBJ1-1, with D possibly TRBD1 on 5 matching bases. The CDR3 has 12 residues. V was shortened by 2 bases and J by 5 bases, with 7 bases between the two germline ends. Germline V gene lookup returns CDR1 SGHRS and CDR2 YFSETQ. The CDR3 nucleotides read TGCGCCAGCAGCTTTGCAGGGACTGAAGCTTTCTTT. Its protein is CASSFAGTEAFF. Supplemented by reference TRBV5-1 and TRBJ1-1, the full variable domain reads KAGVTQTPRYLIKTRGQQVTLSCSPISGHRSVSWYQQTPGQGLQFLFEYFSETQRNKGNFPGRFSGRQFSNSRSEMNVSTLELGDSALYLCASSFAGTEAFFGQGTRLTVV.

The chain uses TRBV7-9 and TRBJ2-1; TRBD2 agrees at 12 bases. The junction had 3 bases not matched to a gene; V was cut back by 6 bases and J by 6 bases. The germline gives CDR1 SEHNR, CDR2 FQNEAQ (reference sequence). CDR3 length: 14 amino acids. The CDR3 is CASRSGLAGNEQFF. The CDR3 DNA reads TGTGCCAGCAGGTCGGGACTAGCGGGCAATGAGCAGTTCTTC.

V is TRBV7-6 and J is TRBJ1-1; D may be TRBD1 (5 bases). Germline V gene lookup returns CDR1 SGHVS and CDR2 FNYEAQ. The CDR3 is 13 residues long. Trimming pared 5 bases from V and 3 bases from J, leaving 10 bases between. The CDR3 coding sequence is TGTGCCAGCAGCCCCGGGGGGGACACTGAAGCTTTCTTT. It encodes CASSPGGDTEAFF.